The present TCR beta chain was sequenced within a study of blood T cell repertoires in COVID-19. As for the study in general: Samples came from the United States, Italy and Spain, spanning acute and convalescent COVID-19.

The V gene's germline CDR1 is MNHNS and CDR2 SASEGT. This CDR3 comprises 15 residues. Trimming took 1 base from V and 2 from J; bases not matched to a gene: 5. TCRdb's table, derived via immunoSEQ multiplex PCR, lists solely in-frame clones and lacks some. Counted here are some 200,000 clones, approximately 81% occurring once; the ten biggest clones make up less than 11%. The specimen sequenced was peripheral blood. This TCR was sampled from a woman older than 75 with acute or convalescent COVID-19. The chain links TRBV6-1 to TRBJ2-7, with TRBD2 matching over 7 bases. The CDR3 bases are TGTGCCAGCAGTGAAGGGCCAGGGAGGGCCTACGAGCAGTACTTC. It specifies CASSEGPGRAYEQYF.